The clone carrying this T cell receptor beta chain occurred a few times. The antigen is unknown. Each CDR3 protein is one row after TCRdb ran MiXCR on the RT-PCR reads. The table has 160,000 or so distinct CDR3 sequences, 9.5% to 13% seen once. V was trimmed by 4 bases and J by 5 bases, leaving 14 bases between them. This CDR3 is built from 15 residues. Germline V gene sequence: CDR1 SGHVS, CDR2 FNYEAQ. This entry belongs to a study of response to subunit inactivated influenza vaccine. Study-wide results and limits: Authors suggested each seasonal influenza vaccination recruits few new T cells.

The sequence came from a man aged 50 or older who received an inactivated influenza vaccine. The chain couples TRBV7-6 to TRBJ1-4; TRBD1 is a possible D gene (6 bases). Sequences were derived from non-naive T cells sorted from PBMCs, sampled roughly 46 days after vaccination. CDR3 in DNA: TGTGCCAGCAGCTCGATACAGGGTCGGAATGAAAAACTGTTTTTT. Its protein product is CASSSIQGRNEKLFF. The full variable domain, with the rest looked up from reference TRBV7-6 and TRBJ1-4, is GAGVSQSPRYKVTKRGQDVALRCDPISGHVSLYWYRQALGQGPEFLTYFNYEAQQDKSGLPNDRFSAERPEGSISTLTIQRTEQRDSAMYRCASSSIQGRNEKLFFGSGTQLSVL.